This TCR beta chain was captured by sequencing in a study of identical twins. At least ten counts were recorded for this clonotype. No antigen is known for it. MiXCR, run by TCRdb on the 5' RACE reads, gives a single entry per CDR3 protein. Here the sample spans about 690,000 distinct CDR3 sequences, around 6.1% being singletons. Findings of the study overall: Fewer insertions were carried by abundant cord blood beta clonotypes, but none was seen in memory repertoires.

The germline CDR1 and CDR2 sequences are DFQATT and SNEGSKA (reference sequence). The CDR3 contains 15 residues. The ends lost 3 bases at V and 5 bases at J; junction bases unmatched: 13. The sample consisted of naive T cells sorted from blood. The sequence derives from a man aged 18 to 35 in good health. The rearrangement uses TRBV20-1 and TRBJ2-7, with 7 positions matching TRBD1. Written as DNA, the CDR3 is TGCAGTGCTAGCCCCCCAACAGGGGCGGGTAACGAGCAGTACTTC. Translating it yields CSASPPTGAGNEQYF.